One sample yielded the 18 T cell receptor beta chains listed below, sequenced in a study of shared clonotypes between healthy human individuals (dated by TCRdb to about 2020). The library was prepared using the immunoSEQ multiplex PCR assay. The immuneACCESS repertoire file appears here via TCRdb, limited to in-frame rearrangements. These files lack a portion of the clones; in checked studies, under half of the deficit traces to unresolved V genes, and the cause of the others is not known. Counted in this sample were over a million clones; around 95% of them appeared once. The ten largest account for roughly 1.1% of the sample. Specimen: naive CD4+ T cells sorted from blood. In light of the paper, this sample's cell subset or site label describes: CD45RA+ positively selected. The receptors here all came from a man in his thirties or forties in good health.

This clone was recorded once. This sequence joins TRBV10-2 and TRBJ1-2; D might be TRBD1 (5 bases). This CDR3 comprises 14 residues. V was shortened by 3 bases and J by 5 bases, with 13 bases between the two germline ends. The germline V gene has CDR1 WSHSY and CDR2 SAAADI. The DNA of the CDR3 is TGCGCCAGCAGTGAAGGGACGGTACCTTATGGCTACACCTTC. Translating gives CASSEGTVPYGYTF.

This chain links TRBV18 with TRBJ1-5, with D perhaps TRBD1 (6 bases). Germline-derived CDR1 and CDR2 are KGHSH and LQKENI. With 3 bases removed from V and 2 bases from J, the gap between germline ends came to 20 bases. This CDR3 comprises 18 residues. The CDR3 coding sequence is TGTGCCAGCTCACCGCGAATTCTCAGGGGATTTGGCAATCAGCCCCAGCATTTT. Translation: CASSPRILRGFGNQPQHF. Full variable domain (remainder filled in from reference TRBV18 and TRBJ1-5): NAGVMQNPRHLVRRRGQEARLRCSPMKGHSHVYWYRQLPEEGLKFMVYLQKENIIDESGMPKERFSAEFPKEGPSILRIQQVVRGDSAAYFCASSPRILRGFGNQPQHFGDGTRLSIL.

The chain uses TRBV7-8 and TRBJ2-7, with TRBD2 matching over 12 bases. The CDR3 length is 17 residues. Germline lookup yields CDR1 SGHVS and CDR2 FQNEAQ. The ends lost 2 bases at V and 0 bases at J; junction bases unmatched: 5. In nucleotides, the CDR3 is TGTGCCAGCAGCTTACTAGCGGGAGGGCCTCCCTCCTACGAGCAGTACTTC. Its protein product is CASSLLAGGPPSYEQYF. Combining the CDR3 with reference TRBV7-8 and TRBJ2-7 gives the whole variable domain GAGVSQSPRYKVAKRGQDVALRCDPISGHVSLFWYQQALGQGPEFLTYFQNEAQLDKSGLPSDRFFAERPEGSVSTLKIQRTQQEDSAVYLCASSLLAGGPPSYEQYFGPGTRLTVT.

The chain is built from TRBV6-1 and TRBJ1-5, with 7 bases identical to TRBD1. The CDR3 consists of 14 residues. Germline V gene sequence: CDR1 MNHNS, CDR2 SASEGT. J lost 0 bases, V lost 7 bases, and 3 bases had no gene match. The CDR3 sequence: CASKDRYSNQPQHF. Written as DNA, the CDR3 is TGTGCCAGCAAGGACAGGTATAGCAATCAGCCCCAGCATTTT.

The CDR3 loop reads CASANRTSGGSNTGELFF. CDR3 in DNA: TGTGCCAGCGCAAACCGGACTAGCGGAGGATCGAACACCGGGGAGCTGTTTTTT. The chain carries TRBV7-9 and TRBJ2-2; TRBD2 aligns across 10 bases. Germline V gene lookup returns CDR1 SEHNR and CDR2 FQNEAQ (reference sequence). The CDR3 runs to 18 residues. Trimming took 8 bases from V and 0 from J; bases not matched to a gene: 12.

This chain connects TRBV28 to TRBJ1-2, with D possibly being TRBD1 (6 bases). This CDR3 has 13 amino acids. Trimming took 7 bases from V and 5 from J, leaving 14 bases between them. The germline V gene encodes CDR1 MDHEN and CDR2 SYDVKM. CDR3 region: CASILGQGYGYTF. The DNA for the CDR3 is TGTGCCAGCATCCTAGGGCAGGGGTATGGCTACACCTTC.

V and J are TRBV5-6 and TRBJ2-7, with a possible D match to TRBD2 (5 bases). Trimming pared 2 bases from V and 3 bases from J, leaving 12 bases between. CDR1 is SGHDT, CDR2 YYEEEE, per germline. The CDR3 contains 14 residues. CDR3: CASSLGGPVYEQYF. In DNA, the CDR3 is TGTGCCAGCAGCTTAGGCGGGCCCGTCTACGAGCAGTACTTC.

This rearrangement joins TRBV5-4 to TRBJ2-7; 7 bases fit TRBD1. The length of the CDR3 is 15 residues. From germline, CDR1 is SGHNT and CDR2 YYREEE (reference sequence). The ends lost 1 base at V and 2 bases at J; junction bases unmatched: 6. DNA for the CDR3: TGTGCCAGCAGCTTGTACGGGACAGATGCCTACGAGCAGTACTTC. It translates to CASSLYGTDAYEQYF.

The chain recombines TRBV27 with TRBJ2-2; weak D call: TRBD2 (5 bases). The CDR3 has 14 amino acids. Trimming shortened V by 3 bases and J by 7 bases, and 12 bases separated the two germline ends. CDR1 and CDR2 from the germline V gene are MNHEY and SMNVEV (reference sequence). The CDR3 sequence: CASSFRGSFGELFF. CDR3 coding DNA: TGTGCCAGCAGTTTTCGTGGGAGTTTCGGGGAGCTGTTTTTT.

J is TRBJ2-7 and V is TRBV19; TRBD2 matches at 13 bases. The CDR3 consists of 15 residues. V shed 4 bases and J 5 bases; nucleotides not matched to a gene: 5. Looked up from germline, CDR1 is LNHDA and CDR2 is SQIVND (reference sequence). Here the CDR3 reads CASSTWTSGGHEQYF. The CDR3 bases are TGTGCCAGTAGTACTTGGACTAGCGGGGGCCACGAGCAGTACTTC.

The V gene is TRBV27, the J gene TRBJ2-1; maybe TRBD2 (6 bases). From germline, CDR1 is MNHEY and CDR2 SMNVEV (reference sequence). The CDR3 contains 15 residues. V lost 2 bases, J lost 13 bases, and 21 bases lay in between. The CDR3 DNA is TGTGCCAGCAGTTTAATTGGTGGTAGCGGAGCCAGTCAGTTCTTC. Translated: CASSLIGGSGASQFF.

The V and J genes are TRBV19 and TRBJ2-2, with unresolved D. Germline lookup yields CDR1 LNHDA and CDR2 SQIVND (reference sequence). This CDR3 spans 12 amino acids. The V end was cut by 3 bases, the J end by 6 bases, with 5 bases between. This CDR3 reads CASSIAAGELFF. The CDR3 DNA follows: TGTGCCAGTAGTATTGCGGCCGGGGAGCTGTTTTTT.

V and J are TRBV15 and TRBJ2-7, with 7 bases lining up with TRBD2. The trim removed 7 bases at V and 2 bases at J, leaving 8 bases unmatched. Germline V gene data show CDR1 as LNHNV and CDR2 as YYDKDF (reference sequence). The CDR3 has 14 residues. CDR3 nucleotide sequence: TGTGCCACCATAGGAGGGAGGGCAACCTACGAGCAGTACTTC. Amino acid sequence: CATIGGRATYEQYF.

The V gene is TRBV11-2, the J gene TRBJ2-5, with D maybe TRBD2 (7 bases). Trimming shortened V by 7 bases and J by 4 bases, and 19 bases separated the two germline ends. Germline loops: CDR1 SGHAT, CDR2 FQNNGV. There are 15 residues in the CDR3. CDR3 in amino acids: CASTQDRGEGETQYF. The CDR3 nucleotides read TGTGCCAGCACCCAAGATAGGGGGGAGGGAGAGACCCAGTACTTC.

The genes are TRBV28 and TRBJ2-7, with 9 bases that match TRBD1. The trim removed 6 bases at V and 5 bases at J, leaving 14 bases unmatched. Germline CDR1 reads MDHEN; CDR2 reads SYDVKM. The CDR3 runs 16 residues. Here the CDR3 DNA reads TGTGCCAGCAGCACCTGGACAGGGGCGGTGTGGAACGAGCAGTACTTC. As protein: CASSTWTGAVWNEQYF. Variable domain in full (rest from reference TRBV28 and TRBJ2-7): DVKVTQSSRYLVKRTGEKVFLECVQDMDHENMFWYRQDPGLGLRLIYFSYDVKMKEKGDIPEGYSVSREKKERFSLILESASTNQTSMYLCASSTWTGAVWNEQYFGPGTRLTVT.

This clone was counted once. The chain joins TRBV10-3 to TRBJ2-3; no clear D gene. Germline loops: CDR1 ENHRY, CDR2 SYGVKD. The CDR3 sequence is 13 residues long. V lost 2 bases to trimming and J lost 2 bases, with 5 bases between them. CDR3 amino acids: CAISEGPTDTQYF. The DNA of the CDR3 is TGTGCCATCAGTGAGGGACCCACAGATACGCAGTATTTT.

On this clone: At one of its ends the junction is not consistent with the germline gene, which may arise from a read error. The chain links TRBV7-7 to TRBJ2-5; TRBD2 agrees at 9 bases. Germline V CDR1 and CDR2: SSHAT, FNYEAQ (reference sequence). This CDR3 has 15 amino acids. CDR3 residues: CASSLGGLAGETQYF. The CDR3 DNA sequence: TGTGCTAGCAGCTTAGGGGGACTAGCCGGGGAGACCCAGTACTTC.

This clone was seen only once. The rearrangement uses TRBV2 and TRBJ2-3; TRBD2 might be the D (5 bases). The germline CDR1 and CDR2 sequences are SNHLY and FYNNEI. The CDR3 runs to 15 residues. V lost 6 bases to trimming and J lost 1 base, with 14 bases between them. Here the CDR3 reads CASRAQVRGTDTQYF. In nucleotides, the CDR3 is TGTGCCAGCAGGGCCCAGGTGCGGGGCACAGATACGCAGTATTTT.